Included here is one T cell receptor beta chain sequence, with context. TCRdb's copy holds only in-frame clones and misses some; the assay was immunoSEQ multiplex PCR. The sample has 70,000 or so clones, roughly 92% seen once. Per germline, CDR1 MNHEY and CDR2 SMNVEV (reference sequence). Trimming took 6 bases from V and 8 from J; bases not matched to a gene: 6. CDR3 length equals 15 residues. These data belong to a study of PD-1 blockade in classical Hodgkin lymphoma. Time point noted: newly diagnosed, previously untreated cHL patient sample. The study compared against PBMCs from newly diagnosed, untreated classical Hodgkin lymphoma.

The sequenced sample consisted of peripheral blood mononuclear cells (PBMCs). The chain uses TRBV27 and TRBJ2-1, with TRBD2 matching over 14 bases. The TCR sequence derives from a human donor with classical Hodgkin lymphoma. The CDR3 spells CASRKTSGGAYEQFF. The CDR3 region has the DNA TGTGCCAGCAGGAAGACTAGCGGGGGGGCGTATGAGCAGTTCTTC.